A single sample is the source of the 18 T cell receptor beta chains below, sequenced in a study of cytomegalovirus exposure and HLA in healthy donors. The PCR ran on 60 Vbeta and 13 Jbeta primers. Clones were read by immunoSEQ multiplex PCR, and TCRdb kept only the in-frame ones, dropping some. The table has around 130,000 clones, over 60% seen once. The sequencing input was PBMCs. Source of these receptors: a woman aged 40 to 55 in good health and CMV-seropositive.

The chain joins TRBV25-1 to TRBJ2-1; 8 bases fit TRBD2. The CDR3 consists of 16 residues. V gave up 4 bases and J gave up 6 bases; unmatched junction bases: 11. Germline CDR1 is MGHDK and CDR2 is SYGVNS. This chain's CDR3 is CASSGGTGGRGNEQFF. CDR3 DNA: TGTGCCAGCAGTGGGGGGACGGGAGGGAGGGGCAATGAGCAGTTCTTC.

The CDR3: CASSSGGNPGGDTDTQYF. CDR3 nucleotide sequence: TGCGCCAGCAGCTCAGGCGGCAATCCGGGAGGGGACACAGATACGCAGTATTTT. The genes are TRBV5-1 and TRBJ2-3; 8 nucleotides align to TRBD2. Unmatched junction bases numbered 14, after V lost 3 bases and J lost 2 bases. From germline, CDR1 is SGHRS and CDR2 YFSETQ. The length of the CDR3 is 18 residues.

This clone was found a few times. The CDR3 DNA is TGTGCCAGCAGTGAATCCCCCGGACAGGATCCAACTAATGAAAAACTGTTTTTT. Its translation: CASSESPGQDPTNEKLFF. The chain employs TRBV25-1 and TRBJ1-4; 7 positions agree with TRBD1. The CDR3 has 18 residues. With 1 base clipped from V and 0 bases from J, the junction kept 8 bases outside the gene matches. Germline V gene data show CDR1 as MGHDK and CDR2 as SYGVNS.

There are a few counts of this clone. The V call is TRBV19, the J call TRBJ2-7; possibly TRBD1 for D (6 bases). Trimming removed 5 bases at V and 2 bases at J, with 10 bases between. This CDR3 contains 13 residues. Germline V gives CDR1 LNHDA, CDR2 SQIVND (reference sequence). The CDR3: CASSLGDTYEQYF. The CDR3 DNA follows: TGTGCCAGTAGTCTCGGGGACACCTACGAGCAGTACTTC.

The genes are TRBV6-1 and TRBJ1-2, with 7 positions matching TRBD1. Germline CDR1 MNHNS, CDR2 SASEGT. J lost 4 bases, V lost 2 bases, and 4 bases had no gene match. CDR3 size: 14 residues. The CDR3 nucleotides are TGTGCCAGCAGTGAACAAAGACAGGGCTATGGCTACACCTTC. Its protein product is CASSEQRQGYGYTF.

The rearrangement links TRBV2 to TRBJ1-3, with D uncertain. V lost 7 bases, J lost 0 bases, and 13 bases lay in between. The germline V gene has CDR1 SNHLY and CDR2 FYNNEI. The CDR3 has 15 residues. The CDR3 DNA reads TGTGCCAGCAAAAGTTTCTCGAGCTCTGGAAACACCATATATTTT. This sequence encodes CASKSFSSSGNTIYF.

The V and J genes are TRBV30 and TRBJ1-5; possibly TRBD1 for D (6 bases). Germline V gives CDR1 GTSNPN, CDR2 SVGIG (reference sequence). The CDR3 runs 14 residues. The germline V and J ends were trimmed by 3 bases and 5 bases, with 14 bases remaining between them. Written as DNA, the CDR3 is TGTGCCTGGAGGGGTACAGGGTCGGATCAGCCCCAGCATTTT. Its protein product is CAWRGTGSDQPQHF. Drawing the rest from reference TRBV30 and TRBJ1-5, the complete variable domain is SQTIHQWPATLVQPVGSPLSLECTVEGTSNPNLYWYRQAAGRGLQLLFYSVGIGQISSEVPQNLSASRPQDRQFILSSKKLLLSDSGFYLCAWRGTGSDQPQHFGDGTRLSIL.

V and J are TRBV6-5 and TRBJ2-1; D gene uncertain. The CDR3 extends over 12 amino acids. CDR1 and CDR2 from the germline V gene are MNHEY and SVGAGI. V was cut by 0 bases and J by 8 bases, with 5 bases left in between. The CDR3 spells CASSYSSDEQFF. Here the CDR3 DNA reads TGTGCCAGCAGTTACTCGTCCGATGAGCAGTTCTTC.

The chain recombines TRBV5-1 with TRBJ1-4; D perhaps matches TRBD1 (5 bases). V lost 1 base to trimming and J lost 0 bases, with 25 bases between them. This CDR3 has 21 residues. Per the germline V gene, CDR1 is SGHRS and CDR2 is YFSETQ. In nucleotides, the CDR3 is TGCGCCAGCAGCTTGCGAGTTGGTGCGGGGCAGCCGAAAGCAACTAATGAAAAACTGTTTTTT. This encodes CASSLRVGAGQPKATNEKLFF.

As concerns this clone: One end of the junction varies from germline; a read error may be responsible. J is TRBJ1-2 and V is TRBV6-1; 7 nucleotides agree with TRBD1. The CDR3 is 14 residues long. Germline V gene lookup returns CDR1 MNHNS and CDR2 SASEGT. CDR3 sequence (DNA): TGTGCCAGCATCCTGACAGGGAACAAGGGTGGCTACCCCTTC. It is translated as CASILTGNKGGYPF.

The gene calls are TRBV10-3 and TRBJ1-1; TRBD1 matches at 8 bases. The V gene's germline CDR1 is ENHRY and CDR2 SYGVKD. V shed 3 bases, J shed 7 bases, and the junction held 7 bases outside the gene matches. This CDR3 has 14 amino acids. CDR3 loop: CAISDLTGVGEAFF. CDR3 sequence (DNA): TGTGCCATCAGTGATCTGACAGGGGTTGGTGAAGCTTTCTTT.

The gene calls are TRBV11-2 and TRBJ2-7; possibly TRBD2 for D (6 bases). V was clipped by 5 bases and J by 2 bases, with 22 bases between them. Germline CDR1 SGHAT, CDR2 FQNNGV. This CDR3 contains 17 residues. For the CDR3, the DNA is TGTGCCAGCAGCCCCGTCGGCGGCGGGGCGAATGCCTACGAGCAGTACTTC. Amino acids: CASSPVGGGANAYEQYF.

This chain uses TRBV6-1 with TRBJ1-4; tentatively, D is TRBD1 (6 bases). From germline, CDR1 is MNHNS and CDR2 SASEGT. Trimming removed 1 base from V and 4 bases from J, with 10 bases in between. This CDR3 is 15 amino acids long. CDR3 sequence (DNA): TGTGCCAGCAGTGAAGACGGCAGGGGTAATGAAAAACTGTTTTTT. The encoded protein is CASSEDGRGNEKLFF.

The rearrangement uses TRBV10-3 and TRBJ2-1, with D possibly matching TRBD2 (7 bases). CDR1 is ENHRY, CDR2 SYGVKD, per germline. V was clipped by 6 bases and J by 9 bases, with 27 bases between them. The CDR3 totals 17 residues. The CDR3 here is CAISITGLAASSGEQFF. As DNA, the CDR3 is TGTGCCATCAGCATAACAGGGCTAGCGGCTTCAAGTGGTGAGCAGTTCTTC.

This rearrangement joins TRBV29-1 to TRBJ1-2; 7 bases match TRBD1. Germline V lookup: CDR1 SQVTM, CDR2 ANQGSEA. With V trimmed by 6 bases and J by 0 bases, 7 bases remained unmatched. This CDR3 has 14 amino acids. DNA of the CDR3: TGCAGCGTCATTACAGGGGATACTAACTATGGCTACACCTTC. Its translation is CSVITGDTNYGYTF.

The chain carries TRBV5-4 and TRBJ1-1; 8 bases line up with TRBD1. Unmatched junction bases numbered 4, after V lost 2 bases and J lost 1 base. The length of the CDR3 is 15 residues. Germline V gene sequence: CDR1 SGHNT, CDR2 YYREEE (reference sequence). The DNA of the CDR3 is TGTGCCAGCAGCTTACCGGGACAGGAGAACACTGAAGCTTTCTTT. This codes for CASSLPGQENTEAFF.

The V and J genes are TRBV5-5 and TRBJ1-2; 8 nucleotides agree with TRBD1. The junction had 6 bases not matched to a gene; V was cut back by 3 bases and J by 8 bases. CDR1 and CDR2 (germline): SGHKS, YYEKEE (reference sequence). This CDR3 is built from 13 residues. CDR3 in amino acids: CASSWQGAGGYTF. The CDR3 DNA reads as TGTGCCAGCAGCTGGCAGGGGGCTGGCGGCTACACCTTC.

V and J are TRBV21-1 and TRBJ2-1; no DNA check was done on the table's D call, TRBD2. TRBV21-1 is recorded as a pseudogene. CDR3 length: 15 residues. The CDR3 loop reads CASSLTGASPDEQFF. The CDR3 nucleotides read TGTGCCAGCAGCTTGACGGGAGCTTCCCCGGATGAGCAGTTCTTC.